The entry that follows covers one T cell receptor beta chain sequence. Germline V CDR1 and CDR2: MGHRA, YSYEKL. This CDR3 region has 16 residues. After removal of 1 base from V and 0 bases from J, the junction contained 5 bases not matched to a gene. Here immunoSEQ multiplex PCR was the method, and the copy in TCRdb shows in-frame clones only, minus some. The table includes around 300,000 clones, around 86% detected once. This record comes from a study of blood T cell repertoires in COVID-19. The TCR was taken from a woman aged 18-29 years who had recovered from COVID-19. This chain connects TRBV4-1 to TRBJ2-7; TRBD2 agrees at 8 bases. The sample taken for sequencing was PBMCs or T cells enriched from blood (not recorded which). The CDR3 DNA sequence: TGCGCCAGCAGCCAAGGCGGGGGGACCCTCTCCTACGAGCAGTACTTC. This codes for CASSQGGGTLSYEQYF.